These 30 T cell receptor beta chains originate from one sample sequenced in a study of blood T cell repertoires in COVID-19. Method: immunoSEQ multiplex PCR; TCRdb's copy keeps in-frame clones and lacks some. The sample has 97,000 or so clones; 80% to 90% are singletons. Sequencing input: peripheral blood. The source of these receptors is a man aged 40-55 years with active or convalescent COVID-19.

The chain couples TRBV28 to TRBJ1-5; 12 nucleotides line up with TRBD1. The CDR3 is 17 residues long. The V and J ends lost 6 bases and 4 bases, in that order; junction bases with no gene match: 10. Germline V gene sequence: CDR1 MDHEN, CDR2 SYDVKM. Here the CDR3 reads CASSQPGQGARNQPQHF. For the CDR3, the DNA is TGTGCCAGCAGCCAACCGGGACAGGGGGCGAGGAATCAGCCCCAGCATTTT. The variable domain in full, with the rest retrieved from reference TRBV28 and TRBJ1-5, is DVKVTQSSRYLVKRTGEKVFLECVQDMDHENMFWYRQDPGLGLRLIYFSYDVKMKEKGDIPEGYSVSREKKERFSLILESASTNQTSMYLCASSQPGQGARNQPQHFGDGTRLSIL.

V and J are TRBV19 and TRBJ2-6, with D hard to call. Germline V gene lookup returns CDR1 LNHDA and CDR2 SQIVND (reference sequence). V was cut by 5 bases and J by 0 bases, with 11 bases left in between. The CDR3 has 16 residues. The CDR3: CASSADRVSGANVLTF. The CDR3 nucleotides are TGTGCCAGTAGTGCCGACCGGGTCTCTGGGGCCAACGTCCTGACTTTC. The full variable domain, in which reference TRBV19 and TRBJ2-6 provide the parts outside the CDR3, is DGGITQSPKYLFRKEGQNVTLSCEQNLNHDAMYWYRQDPGQGLRLIYYSQIVNDFQKGDIAEGYSVSREKKESFPLTVTSAQKNPTAFYLCASSADRVSGANVLTFGAGSRLTVL.

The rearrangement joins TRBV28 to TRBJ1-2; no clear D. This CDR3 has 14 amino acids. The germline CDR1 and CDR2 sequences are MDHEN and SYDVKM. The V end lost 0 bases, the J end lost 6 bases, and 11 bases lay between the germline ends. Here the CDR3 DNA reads TGTGCCAGCAGTTTATGGGCAGGTGGTCATGGCTACACCTTC. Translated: CASSLWAGGHGYTF.

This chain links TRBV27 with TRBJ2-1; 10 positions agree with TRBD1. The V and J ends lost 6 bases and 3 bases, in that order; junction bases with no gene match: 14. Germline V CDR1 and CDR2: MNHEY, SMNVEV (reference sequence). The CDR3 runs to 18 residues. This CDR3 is CASSWGTGATVSYNEQFF. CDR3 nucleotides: TGTGCCAGCAGCTGGGGGACAGGGGCTACGGTCAGCTACAATGAGCAGTTCTTC.

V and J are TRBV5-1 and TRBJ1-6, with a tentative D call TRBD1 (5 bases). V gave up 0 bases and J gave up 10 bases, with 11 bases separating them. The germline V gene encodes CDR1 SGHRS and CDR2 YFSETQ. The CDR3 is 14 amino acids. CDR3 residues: CASSLEGRESPLHF. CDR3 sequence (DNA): TGCGCCAGCAGCTTGGAGGGCAGGGAATCACCCCTCCACTTT.

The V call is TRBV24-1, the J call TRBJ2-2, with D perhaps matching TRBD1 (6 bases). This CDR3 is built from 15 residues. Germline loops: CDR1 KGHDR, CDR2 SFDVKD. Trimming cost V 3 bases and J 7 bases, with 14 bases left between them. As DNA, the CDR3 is TGTGCCACCAGTGATCCGGCAGGGGCCGACGGGGAGCTGTTTTTT. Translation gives CATSDPAGADGELFF.

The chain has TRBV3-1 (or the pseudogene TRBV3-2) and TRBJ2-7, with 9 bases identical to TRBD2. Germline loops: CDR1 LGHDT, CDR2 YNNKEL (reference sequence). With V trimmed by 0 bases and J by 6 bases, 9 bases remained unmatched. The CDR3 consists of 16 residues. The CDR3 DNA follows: TGTGCCAGCAGCCAAGATAGTATTAGCGGGGGAGGCGAGCAGTACTTC. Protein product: CASSQDSISGGGEQYF.

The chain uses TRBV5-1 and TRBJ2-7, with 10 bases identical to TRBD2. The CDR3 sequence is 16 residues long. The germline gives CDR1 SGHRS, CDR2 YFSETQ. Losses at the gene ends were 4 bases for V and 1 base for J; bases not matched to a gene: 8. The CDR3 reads CASSPRGLAVSYEQYF. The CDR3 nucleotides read TGCGCCAGCAGCCCTCGTGGACTAGCGGTGTCCTACGAGCAGTACTTC.

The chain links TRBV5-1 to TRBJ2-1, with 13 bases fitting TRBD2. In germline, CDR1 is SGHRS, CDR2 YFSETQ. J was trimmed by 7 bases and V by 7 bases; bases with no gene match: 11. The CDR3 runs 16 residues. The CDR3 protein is CASRAGGLAGRNEQFF. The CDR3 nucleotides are TGCGCCAGCCGAGCCGGGGGACTAGCGGGGAGAAATGAGCAGTTCTTC.

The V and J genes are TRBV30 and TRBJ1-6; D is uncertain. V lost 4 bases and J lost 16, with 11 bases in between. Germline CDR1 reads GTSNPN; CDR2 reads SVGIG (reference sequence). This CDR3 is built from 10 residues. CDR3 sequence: CAWKDGELHF. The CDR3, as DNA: TGTGCCTGGAAGGACGGGGAACTCCACTTT. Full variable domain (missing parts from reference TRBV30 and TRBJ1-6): SQTIHQWPATLVQPVGSPLSLECTVEGTSNPNLYWYRQAAGRGLQLLFYSVGIGQISSEVPQNLSASRPQDRQFILSSKKLLLSDSGFYLCAWKDGELHFGNGTRLTVT.

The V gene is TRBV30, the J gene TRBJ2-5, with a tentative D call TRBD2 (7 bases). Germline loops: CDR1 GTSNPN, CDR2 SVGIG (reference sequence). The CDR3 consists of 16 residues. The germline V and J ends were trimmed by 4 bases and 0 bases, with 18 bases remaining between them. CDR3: CAWTLKGGGYQETQYF. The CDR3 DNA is TGTGCCTGGACTCTTAAGGGCGGGGGCTACCAAGAGACCCAGTACTTC.

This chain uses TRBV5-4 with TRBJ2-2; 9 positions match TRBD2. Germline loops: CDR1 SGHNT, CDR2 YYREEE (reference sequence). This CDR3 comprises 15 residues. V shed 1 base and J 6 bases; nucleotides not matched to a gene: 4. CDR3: CASSLSLAGPGELFF. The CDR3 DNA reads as TGTGCCAGCAGCTTGAGTCTAGCGGGGCCCGGGGAGCTGTTTTTT.

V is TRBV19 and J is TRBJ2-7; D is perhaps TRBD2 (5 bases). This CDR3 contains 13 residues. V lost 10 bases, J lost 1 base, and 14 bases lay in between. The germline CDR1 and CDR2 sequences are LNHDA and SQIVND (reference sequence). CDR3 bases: TGTGCCATCCCACCGAGGGCGTCCTACGAGCAGTACTTC. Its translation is CAIPPRASYEQYF. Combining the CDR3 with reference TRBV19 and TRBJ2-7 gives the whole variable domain DGGITQSPKYLFRKEGQNVTLSCEQNLNHDAMYWYRQDPGQGLRLIYYSQIVNDFQKGDIAEGYSVSREKKESFPLTVTSAQKNPTAFYLCAIPPRASYEQYFGPGTRLTVT.

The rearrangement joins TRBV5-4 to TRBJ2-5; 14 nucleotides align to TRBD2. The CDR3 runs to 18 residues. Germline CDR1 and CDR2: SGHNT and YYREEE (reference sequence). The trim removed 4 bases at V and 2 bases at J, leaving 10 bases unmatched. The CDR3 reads CASSGTSGGREYQETQYF. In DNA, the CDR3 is TGTGCCAGCAGCGGGACTAGCGGGGGCCGAGAGTATCAAGAGACCCAGTACTTC.

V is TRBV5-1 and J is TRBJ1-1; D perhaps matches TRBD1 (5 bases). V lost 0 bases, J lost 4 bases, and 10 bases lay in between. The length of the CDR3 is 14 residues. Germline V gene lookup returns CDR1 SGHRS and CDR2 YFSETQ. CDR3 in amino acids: CASSLAGGTTEAFF. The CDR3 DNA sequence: TGCGCCAGCAGCTTGGCCGGGGGGACCACTGAAGCTTTCTTT.

CDR3 coding DNA: TGTGCCAGCAGTCGGTCCGGGATTTATGGCTACACCTTC. This gives the protein CASSRSGIYGYTF. The chain recombines TRBV27 with TRBJ1-2; D gene uncertain. The CDR3 contains 13 residues. Trimming stripped 5 bases from V and 5 bases from J, with 12 bases between. Germline V CDR1 and CDR2: MNHEY, SMNVEV (reference sequence).

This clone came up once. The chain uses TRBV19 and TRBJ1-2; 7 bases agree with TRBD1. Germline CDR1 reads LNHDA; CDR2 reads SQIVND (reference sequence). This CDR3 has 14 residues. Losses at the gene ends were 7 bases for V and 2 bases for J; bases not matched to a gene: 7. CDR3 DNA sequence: TGTGCCAGTAACCCCCGACAGGGAAACTATGGCTACACCTTC. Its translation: CASNPRQGNYGYTF. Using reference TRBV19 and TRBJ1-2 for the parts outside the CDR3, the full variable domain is DGGITQSPKYLFRKEGQNVTLSCEQNLNHDAMYWYRQDPGQGLRLIYYSQIVNDFQKGDIAEGYSVSREKKESFPLTVTSAQKNPTAFYLCASNPRQGNYGYTFGSGTRLTVV.

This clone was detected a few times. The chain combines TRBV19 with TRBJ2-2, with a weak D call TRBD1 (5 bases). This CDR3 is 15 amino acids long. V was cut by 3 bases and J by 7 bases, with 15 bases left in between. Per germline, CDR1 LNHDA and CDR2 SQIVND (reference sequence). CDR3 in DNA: TGTGCCAGTAGTATCGGCAGGGTAATTGGCGGGGAGCTGTTTTTT. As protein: CASSIGRVIGGELFF.

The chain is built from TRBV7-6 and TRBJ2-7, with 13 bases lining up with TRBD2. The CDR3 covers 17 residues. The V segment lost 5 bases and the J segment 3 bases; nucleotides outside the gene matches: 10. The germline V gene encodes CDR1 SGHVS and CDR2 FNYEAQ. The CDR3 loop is CASSRRTSGGEIYEQYF. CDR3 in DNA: TGTGCCAGCAGCAGGCGGACTAGCGGGGGTGAAATCTACGAGCAGTACTTC. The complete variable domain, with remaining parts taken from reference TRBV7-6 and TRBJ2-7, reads GAGVSQSPRYKVTKRGQDVALRCDPISGHVSLYWYRQALGQGPEFLTYFNYEAQQDKSGLPNDRFSAERPEGSISTLTIQRTEQRDSAMYRCASSRRTSGGEIYEQYFGPGTRLTVT.

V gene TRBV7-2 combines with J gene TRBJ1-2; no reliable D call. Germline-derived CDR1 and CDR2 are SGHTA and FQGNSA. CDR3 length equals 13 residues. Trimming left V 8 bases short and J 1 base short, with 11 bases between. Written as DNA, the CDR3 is TGTGCCAGCCGGGAGGGCCTTAACTATGGCTACACCTTC. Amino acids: CASREGLNYGYTF.

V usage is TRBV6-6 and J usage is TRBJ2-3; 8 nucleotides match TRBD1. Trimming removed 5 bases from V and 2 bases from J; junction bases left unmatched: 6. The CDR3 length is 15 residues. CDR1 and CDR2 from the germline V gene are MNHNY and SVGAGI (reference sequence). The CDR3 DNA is TGTGCCAGCAGTACCCCGACAGGGGTCACAGATACGCAGTATTTT. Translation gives CASSTPTGVTDTQYF.

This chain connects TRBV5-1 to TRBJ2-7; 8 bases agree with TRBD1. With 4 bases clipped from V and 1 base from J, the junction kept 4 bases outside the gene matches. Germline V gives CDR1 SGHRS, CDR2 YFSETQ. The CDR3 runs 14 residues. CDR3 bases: TGCGCCAGCAGCCCGGGACAGGTGTCCTACGAGCAGTACTTC. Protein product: CASSPGQVSYEQYF.

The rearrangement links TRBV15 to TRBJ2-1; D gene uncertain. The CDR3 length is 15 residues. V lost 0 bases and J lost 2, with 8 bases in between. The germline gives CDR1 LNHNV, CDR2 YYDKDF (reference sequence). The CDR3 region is CATSRESAAYNEQFF. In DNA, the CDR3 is TGTGCCACCAGCAGAGAGTCCGCAGCCTACAATGAGCAGTTCTTC.

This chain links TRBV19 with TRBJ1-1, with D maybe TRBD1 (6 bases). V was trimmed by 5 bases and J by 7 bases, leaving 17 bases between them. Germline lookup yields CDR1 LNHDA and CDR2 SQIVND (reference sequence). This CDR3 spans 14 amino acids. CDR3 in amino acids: CASSVYRDTVEAFF. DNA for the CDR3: TGTGCCAGTAGTGTATACAGGGATACGGTTGAAGCTTTCTTT.

The DNA of the CDR3 is TGTGCCAGCTCCAGTTGGAGGAGAGAGACCCAGTACTTC. Translating it yields CASSSWRRETQYF. The rearrangement joins TRBV6-5 to TRBJ2-5, with D possibly matching TRBD2 (5 bases). V lost 8 bases and J 4 bases, leaving 14 bases between the germline ends. CDR1 is MNHEY and CDR2 is SVGAGI in the germline V gene. CDR3 size: 13 residues.

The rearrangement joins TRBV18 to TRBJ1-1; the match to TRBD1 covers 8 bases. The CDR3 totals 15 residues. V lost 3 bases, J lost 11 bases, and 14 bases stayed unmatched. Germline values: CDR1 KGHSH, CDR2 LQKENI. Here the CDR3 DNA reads TGTGCCAGCTCACCTCTCCAGGGGGCGAAAGTGCATGCTTTCTTT. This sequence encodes CASSPLQGAKVHAFF.

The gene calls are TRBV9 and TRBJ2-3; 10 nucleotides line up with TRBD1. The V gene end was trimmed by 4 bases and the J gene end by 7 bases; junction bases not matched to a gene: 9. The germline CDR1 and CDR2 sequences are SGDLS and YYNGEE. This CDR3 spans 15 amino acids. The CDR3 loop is CASSPTGDRGNTQYF. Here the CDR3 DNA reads TGTGCCAGCAGCCCGACGGGGGACAGGGGAAATACGCAGTATTTT.

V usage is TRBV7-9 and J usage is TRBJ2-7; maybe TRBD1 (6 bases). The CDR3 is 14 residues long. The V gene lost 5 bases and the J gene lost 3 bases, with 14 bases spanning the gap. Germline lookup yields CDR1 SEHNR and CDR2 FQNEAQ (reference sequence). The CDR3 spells CASSRGLGGYEQYF. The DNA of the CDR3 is TGTGCCAGCAGCCGGGGCCTAGGGGGCTACGAGCAGTACTTC. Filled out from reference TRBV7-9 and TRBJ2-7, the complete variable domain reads DTGVSQNPRHKITKRGQNVTFRCDPISEHNRLYWYRQTLGQGPEFLTYFQNEAQLEKSRLLSDRFSAERPKGSFSTLEIQRTEQGDSAMYLCASSRGLGGYEQYFGPGTRLTVT.

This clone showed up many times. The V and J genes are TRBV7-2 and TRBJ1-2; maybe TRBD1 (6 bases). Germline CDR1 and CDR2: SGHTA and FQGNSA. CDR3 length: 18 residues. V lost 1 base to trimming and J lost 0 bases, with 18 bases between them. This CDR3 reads CASSLGPRQDPTNYGYTF. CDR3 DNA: TGTGCCAGCAGCTTAGGCCCCCGACAGGATCCTACTAACTATGGCTACACCTTC. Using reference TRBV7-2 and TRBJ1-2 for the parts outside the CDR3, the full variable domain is GAGVSQSPSNKVTEKGKDVELRCDPISGHTALYWYRQSLGQGLEFLIYFQGNSAPDKSGLPSDRFSAERTGGSVSTLTIQRTQQEDSAVYLCASSLGPRQDPTNYGYTFGSGTRLTVV.

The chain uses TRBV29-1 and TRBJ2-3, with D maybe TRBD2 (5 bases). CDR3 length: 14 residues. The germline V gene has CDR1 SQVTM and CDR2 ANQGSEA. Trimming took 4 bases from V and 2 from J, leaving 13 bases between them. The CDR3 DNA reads TGCAGCGTTGTTGGAGGCAGTTTCACAGATACGCAGTATTTT. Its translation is CSVVGGSFTDTQYF.